Below, 25 T cell receptor beta chains from the same sample are listed, as sequenced in a study of T cell repertoires in cytomegalovirus infection. One entry per CDR3 protein, called by TCRdb with MiXCR from the reads. This sample yields 490,000 or so distinct CDR3 sequences, of which roughly 12% are seen a single time; roughly a tenth belongs to the top ten. The source material was PBMCs. The receptors were gathered from a human donor in good health (CMV status not recorded). Some clones in this sample may be carry-over from other donors' samples.

This clonotype came up many times. This chain connects TRBV20-1 to TRBJ2-3, with D perhaps TRBD1 (5 bases). The CDR3 runs to 14 residues. V shed 0 bases and J shed 4 bases, with 11 bases lying between them. The germline V gene has CDR1 DFQATT and CDR2 SNEGSKA (reference sequence). The CDR3 sequence: CSARDGRGADTQYF. DNA for the CDR3: TGCAGTGCTAGAGATGGTAGGGGCGCAGATACGCAGTATTTT.

This clonotype turned up a few times. The chain recombines TRBV20-1 with TRBJ2-3; no reliable D call. From germline, CDR1 is DFQATT and CDR2 SNEGSKA (reference sequence). The CDR3 is made up of 13 amino acids. V was pared by 3 bases and J by 2 bases, with 9 bases between. The CDR3 sequence is CSASLPLTDTQYF. CDR3 DNA sequence: TGCAGTGCTAGTCTACCCCTCACAGATACGCAGTATTTT.

Worth noting for this clonotype: Lacking the conserved final phenylalanine or tryptophan, this CDR3 likely reflects a read error. The V gene is TRBV2, the J gene TRBJ1-2; D might be TRBD1 (5 bases). Trimming removed 8 bases at V and 6 bases at J, with 13 bases between. CDR3 length equals 12 residues. Germline assignment: CDR1 SNHLY and CDR2 FYNNEI. CDR3 region: CASQGPSDGYTS. The CDR3 DNA reads as TGTGCCAGCCAGGGTCCCTCCGATGGCTACACCTCC.

This clonotype was counted between two and nine times. J is TRBJ2-7 and V is TRBV20-1; possibly TRBD1 or TRBD2 for D (5 bases each). Germline values: CDR1 DFQATT, CDR2 SNEGSKA (reference sequence). V gave up 0 bases and J gave up 2 bases, with 14 bases separating them. The CDR3 runs 15 residues. CDR3: CSARDLGEHPYEQYF. In DNA form, the CDR3 reads TGCAGTGCTAGAGATTTGGGGGAGCATCCCTACGAGCAGTACTTC.

This clonotype was detected many times. Here the CDR3 reads CASSLTSRYQPQHF. The DNA for the CDR3 is TGTGCCAGCAGTTTAACCAGCCGCTATCAGCCCCAGCATTTT. The chain links TRBV12-3 or TRBV12-4 to TRBJ1-5; no reliable D call. The CDR3 loop spans 14 amino acids. The germline V and J ends were trimmed by 2 bases and 5 bases, with 10 bases remaining between them.

This clonotype appeared many times. The V gene is TRBV5-6, the J gene TRBJ2-7; D ambiguous. Germline CDR1 SGHDT, CDR2 YYEEEE. The ends were cut back, 0 bases at V and 3 bases at J, with 13 bases in the middle. The CDR3 runs to 15 residues. The CDR3 reads CASSLDRLRGYEQYF. For the CDR3, the DNA is TGTGCCAGCAGCTTGGACCGGCTACGCGGCTACGAGCAGTACTTC.

This clonotype was counted many times. For the CDR3, the DNA is TGTGCCAGCAGCTTAGGGACCGGGACGTACCAAGAGACCCAGTACTTC. The encoded protein is CASSLGTGTYQETQYF. V is TRBV11-3 and J is TRBJ2-5; D may be TRBD1 or TRBD2 (5 bases each). CDR3 length equals 16 residues. V was cut by 1 base and J by 0 bases, with 12 bases left in between. Germline V gene lookup returns CDR1 SGHNT and CDR2 YENEEA.

This clonotype has more than one count but fewer than ten. The chain links TRBV2 to TRBJ2-5; 11 bases are shared with TRBD2. The germline CDR1 and CDR2 sequences are SNHLY and FYNNEI. The CDR3 length is 15 residues. After removal of 4 bases from V and 3 bases from J, the junction contained 4 bases not matched to a gene. CDR3 DNA sequence: TGTGCCAGCAGTGCGGGACTAGCGGAAGAAGAGACCCAGTACTTC. It encodes CASSAGLAEEETQYF.

This clonotype has ten or more counts. The V gene is TRBV19, the J gene TRBJ2-4; D is unresolved. The germline V gene has CDR1 LNHDA and CDR2 SQIVND (reference sequence). The CDR3 runs 16 residues. V lost 3 bases and J 0 bases, leaving 12 bases between the germline ends. The CDR3 DNA reads TGTGCCAGTAGTATGGGCCGGAGAATAGCCAAAAACATTCAGTACTTC. It yields the protein CASSMGRRIAKNIQYF.

In this sample, this clonotype turned up many times. The chain has TRBV7-8 and TRBJ2-1; D is undetermined. Trimming pared 8 bases from V and 0 bases from J, leaving 8 bases between. From germline, CDR1 is SGHVS and CDR2 FQNEAQ. CDR3 length: 13 amino acids. In DNA form, the CDR3 reads TGTGCCAGCGGGTTCAGCTCCTACAATGAGCAGTTCTTC. Translated, it gives CASGFSSYNEQFF.

This clonotype was seen ten or more times. This chain connects TRBV11-2 to TRBJ1-1; D is possibly TRBD1 (5 bases). The germline V gene has CDR1 SGHAT and CDR2 FQNNGV. The CDR3 length is 13 residues. The germline V and J ends were trimmed by 4 bases and 6 bases, with 12 bases remaining between them. The CDR3 bases are TGTGCCAGCAGCTGGGGCCCGAAGGCTGAAGCTTTCTTT. Translated, it gives CASSWGPKAEAFF.

This clonotype was counted at least ten times. This chain joins TRBV7-9 and TRBJ2-1, with 7 bases identical to TRBD2. Germline trimming cut 5 bases from V and 3 bases from J; bases unmatched to any gene: 7. Germline lookup yields CDR1 SEHNR and CDR2 FQNEAQ (reference sequence). The CDR3 has 15 residues. The CDR3 here is CASSQRSGIYNEQFF. Written as DNA, the CDR3 is TGTGCCAGCAGCCAAAGGAGCGGGATCTACAATGAGCAGTTCTTC.

The rearrangement joins TRBV6-6 to TRBJ1-5, with D perhaps matching TRBD1 (6 bases). In germline, CDR1 is MNHNY, CDR2 SVGAGI (reference sequence). Trimming took off 7 bases at V and 3 bases at J, with 25 bases between the two ends. The CDR3 runs 18 residues. Here the CDR3 DNA reads TGTGCCAGCACCCCACGGGGGCACATCGGAGGGCACAATCAGCCCCAGCATTTT. It codes for CASTPRGHIGGHNQPQHF.

This clonotype has only a few counts. V gene TRBV20-1 combines with J gene TRBJ1-1; tentative D call: TRBD1 (6 bases). Germline V gene data show CDR1 as DFQATT and CDR2 as SNEGSKA (reference sequence). The CDR3 has 12 amino acids. Trimming cost V 3 bases and J 4 bases, with 9 bases left between them. The CDR3 DNA sequence: TGCAGTGCTAGGAGGGGGGGCACTGAAGCTTTCTTT. It encodes CSARRGGTEAFF.

This clonotype was counted ten times or more. This sequence joins TRBV12-5 and TRBJ2-7; TRBD1 is a possible D gene (6 bases). The CDR3 contains 15 residues. Germline V gene data show CDR1 as LGHNT and CDR2 as FRNRAP. Trimming left V 6 bases short and J 3 bases short, with 18 bases between. CDR3 in DNA: TGTGCTAGTGGACAACGACAGGCCGCATTCTACGAGCAGTACTTC. This encodes CASGQRQAAFYEQYF.

This clonotype was observed many times. The chain uses TRBV6-6 and TRBJ1-2, with a possible D match to TRBD1 (5 bases). Germline V gives CDR1 MNHNY, CDR2 SVGAGI (reference sequence). Deletions cut 0 bases from V and 8 bases from J, with 22 bases between. This CDR3 has 17 amino acids. The CDR3 loop is CASSYSPRAGVGEGYTF. CDR3 sequence (DNA): TGTGCCAGCAGTTACTCCCCGAGAGCGGGGGTTGGGGAAGGCTACACCTTC.

This clonotype was picked up many times. This chain joins TRBV6-2 or TRBV6-3 and TRBJ2-1; D not resolved. The V end was cut by 0 bases, the J end by 0 bases, with 12 bases between. Germline V lookup: CDR1 MNHEY, CDR2 SVGEGT. The CDR3 loop spans 17 amino acids. The CDR3 region is CASSYSATRNSYNEQFF. CDR3 in DNA: TGTGCCAGCAGTTACTCGGCGACCAGGAACTCCTACAATGAGCAGTTCTTC.

The sample holds many counts of this clonotype. This CDR3 is CASSLGNGETQYF. CDR3 DNA: TGTGCCAGCAGCTTGGGTAACGGGGAGACGCAGTATTTT. The chain links TRBV5-4 to TRBJ2-3, with D tentatively TRBD2 (5 bases). In germline, CDR1 is SGHNT, CDR2 YYREEE (reference sequence). The CDR3 runs to 13 residues. V lost 0 bases, J lost 9 bases, and 11 bases lay in between.

The J gene is TRBJ1-2, the V gene TRBV4-1, with 8 bases fitting TRBD1. The CDR3 totals 14 residues. Germline CDR1 and CDR2: MGHRA and YSYEKL. The trim removed 1 base at V and 5 bases at J, leaving 3 bases unmatched. The CDR3 region is CASSQATGVYGYTF. DNA for the CDR3: TGCGCCAGCAGCCAAGCGACAGGGGTATATGGCTACACCTTC.

This clonotype has just a few counts. The chain employs TRBV29-1 and TRBJ1-1, with a tentative D call TRBD1 (5 bases). Trimming shortened V by 2 bases and J by 4 bases, and 11 bases separated the two germline ends. CDR1 is SQVTM and CDR2 is ANQGSEA in the germline V gene. CDR3 size: 13 residues. In nucleotides, the CDR3 is TGCAGCGTTGAACGGGACGGGGGCACTGAAGCTTTCTTT. Protein sequence: CSVERDGGTEAFF.

This clonotype was detected ten times or more. The V and J genes are TRBV7-9 and TRBJ2-1; 7 nucleotides match TRBD2. The CDR3 runs 14 residues. The J segment lost 5 bases and the V segment lost 0 bases, leaving 1 base of the junction unmatched. CDR1 and CDR2 (germline): SEHNR, FQNEAQ (reference sequence). DNA for the CDR3: TGTGCCAGCAGCTTAGCTCTAGCGGACAATGAGCAGTTCTTC. This gives the protein CASSLALADNEQFF. The full variable domain, in which reference TRBV7-9 and TRBJ2-1 provide the parts outside the CDR3, is DTGVSQNPRHKITKRGQNVTFRCDPISEHNRLYWYRQTLGQGPEFLTYFQNEAQLEKSRLLSDRFSAERPKGSFSTLEIQRTEQGDSAMYLCASSLALADNEQFFGPGTRLTVL.

This clonotype has a count of ten or more. CDR3 nucleotides: TGTGCCAGCAGTGCCAAACCGGGACCGCATAACTCCTATAGCAATCAGCCCCAGCATTTT. It yields the protein CASSAKPGPHNSYSNQPQHF. The rearrangement uses TRBV6-1 and TRBJ1-5, with D perhaps TRBD1 (5 bases). Germline assignment: CDR1 MNHNS and CDR2 SASEGT. Between the trimmed V and J ends, which lost 4 bases and 0 bases, there was a span of 25 bases. CDR3 size: 20 residues.

The chain links TRBV5-1 to TRBJ1-1, with D unresolved. Germline CDR1 is SGHRS and CDR2 is YFSETQ. The CDR3 length is 11 residues. V was trimmed by 4 bases and J by 4 bases, leaving 5 bases between them. DNA for the CDR3: TGCGCCAGCAGCGCCAGCACTGAAGCTTTCTTT. The encoded protein is CASSASTEAFF.

This clonotype was found many times. The V call is TRBV7-2, the J call TRBJ2-1; TRBD1 matches 7 bases. The CDR3 extends over 16 amino acids. V lost 2 bases to trimming and J lost 7 bases; unmatched junction nucleotides: 11. Per the germline V gene, CDR1 is SGHTA and CDR2 is FQGNSA. CDR3 region: CASSLRAAGGRNEQFF. Here the CDR3 DNA reads TGTGCCAGCAGCTTAAGAGCGGCAGGGGGAAGGAATGAGCAGTTCTTC.

This clonotype was observed many times. Relative to the germline gene, one junction end is altered; a read error may explain this. V is TRBV2 and J is TRBJ2-5, with unresolved D. The germline gives CDR1 SNHLY, CDR2 FYNNEI. The CDR3 covers 14 residues. This CDR3 is CASSEGDHQETQYF. The CDR3 DNA reads as TGTGCCAGCAGTGAGGGCGACCACCAGGAGACCCAGTACTTC.